These 14 T cell receptor beta chains came from one sample sequenced in a study of T-cell reconstitution after alpha-beta-depleted transplantation in children. During its preparation, the TCRbeta library received unique molecular identifiers. Using its own MiXCR run on the PCR reads, TCRdb lists one record per CDR3 protein. The sample yields 500,000 or so distinct CDR3 sequences, about an eighth seen once. The material was PBMCs, mostly from graft donor cells, obtained 180 days after TCRalphabeta/CD19-depleted stem cell transplant. These receptors all stem from a female patient between 2 and 15 years old who had a stem cell transplant for aplastic anemia, so the T cells may come from the graft donor.

This clonotype was seen at least ten times. The V gene is TRBV28, the J gene TRBJ1-5; D gene unclear. Germline V gene data show CDR1 as MDHEN and CDR2 as SYDVKM. V shed 2 bases and J shed 2 bases, with 19 bases lying between them. The CDR3 has 18 residues. This CDR3 is CASSLVPDGPEGNQPQHF. The CDR3 nucleotides are TGTGCCAGCAGTTTAGTCCCGGACGGGCCTGAGGGCAATCAGCCCCAGCATTTT.

The V and J genes are TRBV18 and TRBJ2-1; either TRBD1 or TRBD2 may fit D (5 bases each). This CDR3 region has 16 residues. Germline CDR1 reads KGHSH; CDR2 reads LQKENI. Deletions cut 1 base from V and 10 bases from J, with 20 bases between. CDR3 region: CASSPRTPGSLEEQFF. For the CDR3, the DNA is TGTGCCAGCTCACCACGGACACCGGGATCGTTAGAGGAGCAGTTCTTC.

A few counts support this clonotype. The chain links TRBV7-8 to TRBJ2-1; 7 nucleotides agree with TRBD2. This CDR3 contains 15 residues. V dropped 3 bases and J dropped 9; count of bases not matched to a gene: 11. Germline CDR1 is SGHVS and CDR2 is FQNEAQ. The CDR3 bases are TGTGCCAGCAGCTTCCGGGACTACCAACTGGGTGAGCAGTTCTTC. Encoded protein: CASSFRDYQLGEQFF. The full variable domain, in which reference TRBV7-8 and TRBJ2-1 provide the parts outside the CDR3, is GAGVSQSPRYKVAKRGQDVALRCDPISGHVSLFWYQQALGQGPEFLTYFQNEAQLDKSGLPSDRFFAERPEGSVSTLKIQRTQQEDSAVYLCASSFRDYQLGEQFFGPGTRLTVL.

This rearrangement joins TRBV9 to TRBJ1-3; TRBD1 matches 9 bases. The CDR3 is 15 amino acids. The junction had 8 bases not matched to a gene; V was cut back by 4 bases and J by 6 bases. Per germline, CDR1 SGDLS and CDR2 YYNGEE. This CDR3 reads CASSPMGQGANTIYF. CDR3 coding DNA: TGTGCCAGCAGCCCCATGGGACAGGGAGCAAACACCATATATTTT.

This clonotype has ten or more counts. V usage is TRBV24-1 and J usage is TRBJ2-6, with D maybe TRBD1 (6 bases). CDR1 is KGHDR and CDR2 is SFDVKD in the germline V gene. V was trimmed by 3 bases and J by 3 bases, leaving 14 bases between them. CDR3 length: 17 residues. The CDR3 DNA reads as TGTGCCACCAGTGATCCCAGTCAGGGGAGTGGGGCCAACGTCCTGACTTTC. Its translation is CATSDPSQGSGANVLTF.

The V and J genes are TRBV5-1 and TRBJ2-2; 14 bases are shared with TRBD2. The germline V gene encodes CDR1 SGHRS and CDR2 YFSETQ. The CDR3 consists of 18 residues. The V gene end was trimmed by 3 bases and the J gene end by 1 base; junction bases not matched to a gene: 5. The CDR3 DNA follows: TGCGCCAGCAGCTGGGGACTAGCGGGAGACGGGAACACCGGGGAGCTGTTTTTT. This gives the protein CASSWGLAGDGNTGELFF. Full variable domain (remainder filled in from reference TRBV5-1 and TRBJ2-2): KAGVTQTPRYLIKTRGQQVTLSCSPISGHRSVSWYQQTPGQGLQFLFEYFSETQRNKGNFPGRFSGRQFSNSRSEMNVSTLELGDSALYLCASSWGLAGDGNTGELFFGEGSRLTVL.

Only a few counts were recorded for this clonotype. The CDR3 DNA reads as TGTGCCAGCAGCCAAGTCCCCACAGATACGCAGTATTTT. Protein sequence: CASSQVPTDTQYF. This chain uses TRBV3-1 with TRBJ2-3; D is unclear. Trimming took 1 base from V and 2 from J, leaving 4 bases between them. This CDR3 spans 13 amino acids. In germline, CDR1 is LGHDT, CDR2 YNNKEL (reference sequence).

The J gene is TRBJ2-1, the V gene TRBV28; tentatively, D is TRBD2 (5 bases). Between the trimmed V and J ends, which lost 6 bases and 2 bases, there was a span of 17 bases. CDR1 is MDHEN, CDR2 SYDVKM, per germline. The CDR3 loop spans 16 amino acids. CDR3 in amino acids: CASRSHPGLPYNEQFF. CDR3 coding DNA: TGTGCCAGCAGATCCCACCCAGGACTCCCCTACAATGAGCAGTTCTTC.

There are many counts of this clonotype. This CDR3 reads CASSLAGQTYEQYF. The CDR3, as DNA: TGTGCCAGCAGCTTAGCGGGACAGACCTACGAGCAGTACTTC. The chain employs TRBV7-8 and TRBJ2-7; 7 bases map to TRBD1. The germline CDR1 and CDR2 sequences are SGHVS and FQNEAQ. This CDR3 spans 14 amino acids. After removal of 0 bases from V and 2 bases from J, the junction contained 1 base not matched to a gene.

Comment on this clonotype: A junction boundary mismatches the germline segment, possibly from a read error. This chain uses TRBV11-2 with TRBJ2-3; 9 bases are shared with TRBD1. The germline V gene encodes CDR1 SGHAT and CDR2 FQNNGV. This CDR3 has 15 residues. For the CDR3, the DNA is TGTGCCAGCAGCCCCCAAGGACAGGGGACAGACACGCAGTATTTT. Encoded protein: CASSPQGQGTDTQYF.

The chain is built from TRBV18 and TRBJ2-7, with D possibly TRBD2 on 6 matching bases. CDR1 and CDR2 (germline): KGHSH, LQKENI. Trimming removed 6 bases from V and 2 bases from J, with 14 bases in between. The CDR3 length is 14 residues. The CDR3 DNA is TGTGCCAGCTCGCCCCCGGGACTGCCCTACGAGCAGTACGTC. Amino acids: CASSPPGLPYEQYV.

This clonotype was observed many times. The CDR3 nucleotides are TGTGCCAGCGCCCGAGGGACAGGGTCCGACGAGCAGTACTTC. Translating gives CASARGTGSDEQYF. The gene calls are TRBV2 and TRBJ2-7; 9 bases are a match to TRBD1. The CDR3 covers 14 residues. The V and J ends lost 8 bases and 5 bases, in that order; junction bases with no gene match: 10. Per germline, CDR1 SNHLY and CDR2 FYNNEI. Using reference TRBV2 and TRBJ2-7 for the parts outside the CDR3, the full variable domain is EPEVTQTPSHQVTQMGQEVILRCVPISNHLYFYWYRQILGQKVEFLVSFYNNEISEKSEIFDDQFSVERPDGSNFTLKIRSTKLEDSAMYFCASARGTGSDEQYFGPGTRLTVT.

This clonotype was counted at least ten times. The chain is built from TRBV28 and TRBJ1-2, with a possible D match to TRBD1 (5 bases). Trimming removed 2 bases from V and 4 bases from J, with 14 bases in between. This CDR3 spans 15 amino acids. CDR1 is MDHEN and CDR2 is SYDVKM in the germline V gene. The chain's CDR3 is CASSLMTRAAYGYTF. Here the CDR3 DNA reads TGTGCCAGCAGTTTAATGACCAGGGCAGCCTATGGCTACACCTTC.

This clonotype was detected only a few times. The chain links TRBV4-3 to TRBJ2-7; 7 bases align to TRBD2. The junction had 6 bases not matched to a gene; V was cut back by 3 bases and J by 7 bases. In germline, CDR1 is LGHNA, CDR2 YSLEER. The CDR3 extends over 13 amino acids. The CDR3 sequence is CASSHKLAPEQYV. The CDR3 nucleotides are TGCGCCAGCAGCCATAAACTAGCGCCAGAGCAGTACGTC.